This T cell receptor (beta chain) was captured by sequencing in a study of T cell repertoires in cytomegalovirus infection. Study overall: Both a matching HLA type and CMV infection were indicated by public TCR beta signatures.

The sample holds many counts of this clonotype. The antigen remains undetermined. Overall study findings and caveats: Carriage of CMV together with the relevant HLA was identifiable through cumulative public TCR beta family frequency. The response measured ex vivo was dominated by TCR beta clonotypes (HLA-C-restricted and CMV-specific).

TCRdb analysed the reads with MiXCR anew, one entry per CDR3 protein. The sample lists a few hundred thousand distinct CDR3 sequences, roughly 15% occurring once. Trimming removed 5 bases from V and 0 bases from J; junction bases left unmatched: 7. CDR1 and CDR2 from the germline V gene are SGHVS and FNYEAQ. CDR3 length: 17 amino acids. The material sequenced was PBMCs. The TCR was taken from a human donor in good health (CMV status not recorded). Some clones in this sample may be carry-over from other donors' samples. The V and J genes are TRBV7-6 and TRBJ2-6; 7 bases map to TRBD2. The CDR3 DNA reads TGTGCCAGCAGCCGCGGGGGACTCAGCTCTGGGGCCAACGTCCTGACTTTC. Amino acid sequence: CASSRGGLSSGANVLTF.